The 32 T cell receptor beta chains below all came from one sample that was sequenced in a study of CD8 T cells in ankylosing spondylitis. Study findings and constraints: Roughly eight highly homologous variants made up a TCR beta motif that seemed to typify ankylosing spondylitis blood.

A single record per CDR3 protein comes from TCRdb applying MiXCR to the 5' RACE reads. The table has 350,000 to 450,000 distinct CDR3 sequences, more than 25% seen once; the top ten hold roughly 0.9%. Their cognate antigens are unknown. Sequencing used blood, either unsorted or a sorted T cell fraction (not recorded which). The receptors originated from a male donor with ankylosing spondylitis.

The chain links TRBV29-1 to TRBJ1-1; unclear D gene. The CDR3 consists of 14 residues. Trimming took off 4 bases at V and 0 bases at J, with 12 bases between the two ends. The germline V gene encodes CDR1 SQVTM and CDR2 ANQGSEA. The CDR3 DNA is TGCAGCGTTGGTGGACTCTACATGAACACTGAAGCTTTCTTT. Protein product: CSVGGLYMNTEAFF. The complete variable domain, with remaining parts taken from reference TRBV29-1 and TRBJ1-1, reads SAVISQKPSRDICQRGTSLTIQCQVDSQVTMMFWYRQQPGQSLTLIATANQGSEATYESGFVIDKFPISRPNLTFSTLTVSNMSPEDSSIYLCSVGGLYMNTEAFFGQGTRLTVV.

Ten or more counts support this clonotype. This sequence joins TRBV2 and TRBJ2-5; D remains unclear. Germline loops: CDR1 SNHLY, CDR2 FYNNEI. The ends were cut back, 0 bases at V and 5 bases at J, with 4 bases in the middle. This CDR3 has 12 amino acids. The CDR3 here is CASSEARETQYF. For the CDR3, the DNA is TGTGCCAGCAGTGAAGCGCGTGAGACCCAGTACTTC. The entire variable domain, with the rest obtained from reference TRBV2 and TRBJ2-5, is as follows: EPEVTQTPSHQVTQMGQEVILRCVPISNHLYFYWYRQILGQKVEFLVSFYNNEISEKSEIFDDQFSVERPDGSNFTLKIRSTKLEDSAMYFCASSEARETQYFGPGTRLLVL.

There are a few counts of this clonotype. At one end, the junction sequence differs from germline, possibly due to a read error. CDR3: CASSPSTGTGALFF. In DNA form, the CDR3 reads TGTGCCAGCAGCCCCTCGACGGGAACGGGGGCGCTGTTTTTT. The J gene is TRBJ2-2, the V gene TRBV5-5; D is possibly TRBD1 or TRBD2 (6 bases each). The CDR3 is made up of 14 amino acids. Germline V gene sequence: CDR1 SGHKS, CDR2 YYEKEE (reference sequence).

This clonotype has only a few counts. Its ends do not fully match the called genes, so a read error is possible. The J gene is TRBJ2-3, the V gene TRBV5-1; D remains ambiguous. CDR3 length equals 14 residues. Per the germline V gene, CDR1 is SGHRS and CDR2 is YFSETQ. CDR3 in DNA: TGTGCCAGCAGCTTAGAAGCAGGCACAGATACGCAGTATTTT. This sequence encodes CASSLEAGTDTQYF.

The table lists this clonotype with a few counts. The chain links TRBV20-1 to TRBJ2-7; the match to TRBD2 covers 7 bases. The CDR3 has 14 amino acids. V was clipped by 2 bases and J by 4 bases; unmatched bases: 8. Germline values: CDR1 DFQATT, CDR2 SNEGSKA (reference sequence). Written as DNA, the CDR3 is TGCAGTGCTAGATCCCCGGGGGGTAGGTACGAGCAGTACTTC. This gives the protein CSARSPGGRYEQYF.

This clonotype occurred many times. The CDR3 protein is CAISGQSNTEAFF. For the CDR3, the DNA is TGTGCCATCAGTGGACAATCGAACACTGAAGCTTTCTTT. V usage is TRBV10-3 and J usage is TRBJ1-1, with D hard to call. V gave up 4 bases and J gave up 1 base, with 7 bases separating them. This CDR3 has 13 residues. CDR1 is ENHRY and CDR2 is SYGVKD in the germline V gene.

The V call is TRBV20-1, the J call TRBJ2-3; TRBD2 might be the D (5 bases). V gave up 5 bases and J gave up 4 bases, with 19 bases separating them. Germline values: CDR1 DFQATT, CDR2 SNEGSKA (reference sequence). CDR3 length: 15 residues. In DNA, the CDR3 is TGCAGTGCTTCTCCCCAGGTGGCCGGGGCAGATACGCAGTATTTT. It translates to CSASPQVAGADTQYF.

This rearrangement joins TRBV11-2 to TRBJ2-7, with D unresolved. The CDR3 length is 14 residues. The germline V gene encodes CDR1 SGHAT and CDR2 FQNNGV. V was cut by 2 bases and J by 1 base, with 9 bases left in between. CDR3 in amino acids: CASSLKGDSYEQYF. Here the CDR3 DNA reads TGTGCCAGCAGCTTAAAGGGTGATTCCTACGAGCAGTACTTC.

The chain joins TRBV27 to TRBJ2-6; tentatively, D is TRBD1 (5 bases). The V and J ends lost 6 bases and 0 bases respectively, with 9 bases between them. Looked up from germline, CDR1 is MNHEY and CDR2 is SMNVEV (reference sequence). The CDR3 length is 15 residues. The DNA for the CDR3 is TGTGCCAGCAGCCCAGGGTCCTCTGGGGCCAACGTCCTGACTTTC. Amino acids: CASSPGSSGANVLTF. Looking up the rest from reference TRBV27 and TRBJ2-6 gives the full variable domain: EAQVTQNPRYLITVTGKKLTVTCSQNMNHEYMSWYRQDPGLGLRQIYYSMNVEVTDKGDVPEGYKVSRKEKRNFPLILESPSPNQTSLYFCASSPGSSGANVLTFGAGSRLTVL.

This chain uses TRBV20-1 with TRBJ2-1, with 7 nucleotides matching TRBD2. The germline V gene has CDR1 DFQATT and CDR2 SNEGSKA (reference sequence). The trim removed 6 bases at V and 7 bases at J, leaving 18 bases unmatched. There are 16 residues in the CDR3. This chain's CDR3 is CSANQMWGRARNEQFF. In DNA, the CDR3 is TGCAGTGCAAACCAGATGTGGGGGAGGGCCAGGAATGAGCAGTTCTTC.

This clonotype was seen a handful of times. CDR3 in amino acids: CASSLAGTRADEQFF. The CDR3 DNA sequence: TGCGCCAGCAGCTTGGCAGGGACAAGGGCCGATGAGCAGTTCTTC. V usage is TRBV5-1 and J usage is TRBJ2-1, with a possible D match to TRBD1 (6 bases). V was cut by 0 bases and J by 8 bases, with 15 bases left in between. There are 15 residues in the CDR3. Germline V lookup: CDR1 SGHRS, CDR2 YFSETQ.

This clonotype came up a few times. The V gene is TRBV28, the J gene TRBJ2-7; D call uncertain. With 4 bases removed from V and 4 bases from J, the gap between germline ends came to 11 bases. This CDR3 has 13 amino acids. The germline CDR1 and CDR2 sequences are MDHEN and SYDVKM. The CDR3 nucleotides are TGTGCCAGCAGTTCCCCGGGCCCGTACGAGCAGTACGTC. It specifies CASSSPGPYEQYV.

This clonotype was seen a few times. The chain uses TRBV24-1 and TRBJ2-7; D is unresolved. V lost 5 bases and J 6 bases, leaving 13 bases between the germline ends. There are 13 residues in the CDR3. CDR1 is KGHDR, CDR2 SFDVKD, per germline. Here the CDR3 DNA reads TGTGCCACCAGTGCCCCTGTATCTCCCGAGCAGTACTTC. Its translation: CATSAPVSPEQYF.

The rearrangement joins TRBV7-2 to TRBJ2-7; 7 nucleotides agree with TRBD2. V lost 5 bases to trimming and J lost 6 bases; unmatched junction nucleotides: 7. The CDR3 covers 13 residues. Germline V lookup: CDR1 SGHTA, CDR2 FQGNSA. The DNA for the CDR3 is TGTGCCAGCAGCCTGGGGGGGATTGGCGAGCAGTACGTC. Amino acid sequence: CASSLGGIGEQYV.

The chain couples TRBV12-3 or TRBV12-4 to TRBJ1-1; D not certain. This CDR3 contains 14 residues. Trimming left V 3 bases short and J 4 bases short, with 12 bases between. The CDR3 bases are TGTGCCAGCAGTTTTAAGGGTAGCAGCACTGAAGCTTTCTTT. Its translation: CASSFKGSSTEAFF.

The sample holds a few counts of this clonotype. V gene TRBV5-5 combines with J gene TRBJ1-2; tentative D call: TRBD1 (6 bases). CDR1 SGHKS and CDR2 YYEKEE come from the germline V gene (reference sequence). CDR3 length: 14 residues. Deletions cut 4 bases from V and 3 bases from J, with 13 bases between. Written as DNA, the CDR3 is TGTGCCAGCAGCGGCCGGGACACCGACTATGGCTACACCTTC. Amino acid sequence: CASSGRDTDYGYTF.

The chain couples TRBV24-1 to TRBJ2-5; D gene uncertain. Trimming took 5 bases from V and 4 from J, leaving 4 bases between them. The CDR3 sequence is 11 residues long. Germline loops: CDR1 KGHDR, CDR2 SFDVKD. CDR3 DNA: TGTGCCACCAGTGCCGGAGAGACCCAGTACTTC. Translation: CATSAGETQYF.

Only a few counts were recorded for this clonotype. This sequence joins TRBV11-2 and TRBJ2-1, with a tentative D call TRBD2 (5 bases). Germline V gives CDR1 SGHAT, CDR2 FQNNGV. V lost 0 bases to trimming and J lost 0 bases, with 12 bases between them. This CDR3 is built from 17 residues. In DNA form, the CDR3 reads TGTGCCAGCAGCTTAGATTCTCTAGCAGGCTCCTACAATGAGCAGTTCTTC. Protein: CASSLDSLAGSYNEQFF.

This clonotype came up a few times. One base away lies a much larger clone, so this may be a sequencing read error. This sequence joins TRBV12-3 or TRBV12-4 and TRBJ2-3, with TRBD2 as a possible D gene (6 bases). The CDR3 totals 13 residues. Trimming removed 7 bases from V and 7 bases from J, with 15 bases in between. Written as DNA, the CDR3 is TGTGCCAGCACTCTAGGCGGGAAAAATACGCAGTATTTT. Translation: CASTLGGKNTQYF.

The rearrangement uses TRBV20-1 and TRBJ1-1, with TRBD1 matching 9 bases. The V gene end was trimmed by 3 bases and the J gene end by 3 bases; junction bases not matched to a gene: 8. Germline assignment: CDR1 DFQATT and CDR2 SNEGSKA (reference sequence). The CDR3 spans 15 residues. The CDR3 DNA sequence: TGCAGTGCTAGCGCACCCAGGACAGGGGACACTGAAGCTTTCTTT. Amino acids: CSASAPRTGDTEAFF.

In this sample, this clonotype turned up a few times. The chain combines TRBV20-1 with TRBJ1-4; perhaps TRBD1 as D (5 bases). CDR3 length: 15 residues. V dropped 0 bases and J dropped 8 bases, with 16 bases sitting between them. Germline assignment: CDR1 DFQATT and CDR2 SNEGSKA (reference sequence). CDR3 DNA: TGCAGTGCTAGAGACTCGCAAGGGACTTGGGAAAAACTGTTTTTT. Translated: CSARDSQGTWEKLFF.

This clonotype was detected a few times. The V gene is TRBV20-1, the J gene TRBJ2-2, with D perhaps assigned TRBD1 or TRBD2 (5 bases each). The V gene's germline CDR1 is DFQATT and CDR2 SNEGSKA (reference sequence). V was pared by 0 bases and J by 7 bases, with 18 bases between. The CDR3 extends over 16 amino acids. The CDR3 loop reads CSARDRMRGFGGELFF. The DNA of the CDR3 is TGCAGTGCTAGAGATAGAATGAGGGGCTTCGGCGGGGAGCTGTTTTTT.

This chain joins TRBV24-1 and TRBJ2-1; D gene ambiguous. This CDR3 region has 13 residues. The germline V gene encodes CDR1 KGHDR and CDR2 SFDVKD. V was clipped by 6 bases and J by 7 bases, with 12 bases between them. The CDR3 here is CATSPWAENEQFF. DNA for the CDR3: TGTGCCACCAGTCCCTGGGCCGAGAATGAGCAGTTCTTC.

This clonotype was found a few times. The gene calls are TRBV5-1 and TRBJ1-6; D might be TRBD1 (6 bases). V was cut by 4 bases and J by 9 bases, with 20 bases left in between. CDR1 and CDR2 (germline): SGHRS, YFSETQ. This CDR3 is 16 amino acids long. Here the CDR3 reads CASSQGQIPRVSPLHF. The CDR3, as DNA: TGCGCCAGCAGCCAAGGACAGATACCTCGGGTTTCACCCCTCCACTTT.

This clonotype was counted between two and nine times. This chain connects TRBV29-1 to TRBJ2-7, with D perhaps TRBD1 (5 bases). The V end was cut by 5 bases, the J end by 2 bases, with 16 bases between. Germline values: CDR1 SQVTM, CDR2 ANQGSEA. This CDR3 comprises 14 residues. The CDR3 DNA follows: TGCAGCGTTTTGGACACCGCCCGTACCTACGAGCAGTACTTC. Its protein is CSVLDTARTYEQYF.

The CDR3 region is CSATIAGVISEQYF. In nucleotides, the CDR3 is TGCAGTGCTACTATAGCGGGAGTTATCTCCGAGCAGTACTTC. This sequence joins TRBV20-1 and TRBJ2-7; 9 bases are shared with TRBD2. The CDR3 is 14 residues long. CDR1 DFQATT and CDR2 SNEGSKA come from the germline V gene (reference sequence). V gave up 4 bases and J gave up 6 bases; unmatched junction bases: 10.

Here the CDR3 reads CASSLETYTEAFF. CDR3 coding DNA: TGCGCCAGCAGCTTGGAGACCTACACTGAAGCTTTCTTT. This chain links TRBV5-1 with TRBJ1-1; D is undetermined. This CDR3 is built from 13 residues. Germline CDR1 and CDR2: SGHRS and YFSETQ. Trimming pared 0 bases from V and 3 bases from J, leaving 6 bases between.

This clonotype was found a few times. This chain's CDR3 is CASSPDPTRGNQPQHF. DNA for the CDR3: TGCGCCAGCAGCCCCGACCCAACCCGGGGCAATCAGCCCCAGCATTTT. The chain has TRBV5-1 and TRBJ1-5; D is ambiguous. Germline V lookup: CDR1 SGHRS, CDR2 YFSETQ. The V and J ends lost 4 bases and 2 bases respectively, with 16 bases between them. This CDR3 is 16 amino acids long.

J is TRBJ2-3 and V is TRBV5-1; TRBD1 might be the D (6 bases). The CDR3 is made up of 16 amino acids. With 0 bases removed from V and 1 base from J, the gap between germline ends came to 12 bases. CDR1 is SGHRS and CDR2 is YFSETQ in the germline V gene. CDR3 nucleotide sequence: TGCGCCAGCAGCTTGGACCCAGGGGAAGGCACAGATACGCAGTATTTT. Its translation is CASSLDPGEGTDTQYF.

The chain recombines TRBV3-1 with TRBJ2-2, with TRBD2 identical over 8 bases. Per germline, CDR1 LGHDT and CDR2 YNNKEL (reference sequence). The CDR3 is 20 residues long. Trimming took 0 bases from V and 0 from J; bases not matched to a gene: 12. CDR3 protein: CASSQERFWASGPNTGELFF. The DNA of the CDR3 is TGTGCCAGCAGCCAAGAGAGGTTTTGGGCTAGCGGGCCGAACACCGGGGAGCTGTTTTTT.

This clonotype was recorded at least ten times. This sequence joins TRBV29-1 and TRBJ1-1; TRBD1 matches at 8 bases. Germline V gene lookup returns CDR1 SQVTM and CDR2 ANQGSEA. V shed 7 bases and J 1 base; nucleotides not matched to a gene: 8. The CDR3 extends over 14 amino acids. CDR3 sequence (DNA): TGCAGCGCAACTCAGGGGGCTGGGAACACTGAAGCTTTCTTT. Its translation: CSATQGAGNTEAFF.

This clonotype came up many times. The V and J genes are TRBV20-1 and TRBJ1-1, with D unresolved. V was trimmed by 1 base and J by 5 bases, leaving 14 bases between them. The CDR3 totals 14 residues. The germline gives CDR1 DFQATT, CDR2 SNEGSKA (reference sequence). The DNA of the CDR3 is TGCAGTGCTAGAGTCACCTCTCGCCGGACTGAAGCTTTCTTT. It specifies CSARVTSRRTEAFF.